The sample holds a few counts of the clone carrying this T cell receptor (beta chain). The data were obtained in a study of T cells in Graves' hyperthyroidism and ophthalmopathy. RNA transcripts provided the source from which TCR beta CDR3 regions were amplified. A first-round RT-PCR of the TCR CDR3 used the HTBI primer set. TCRdb called the multiplex PCR reads again in MiXCR, with one record for every CDR3 protein. The sample yields 690,000 or so distinct CDR3 sequences, roughly 20% seen once. This sequence was found in a woman in her 50s with Graves' hyperthyroidism that later progressed to Graves' ophthalmopathy. Sequenced: blood.

The CDR3 DNA is TGTGCCACCAGTGATCCGGGACTAGCGGGGGTCGATGAGCAGTTCTTC. It is translated as CATSDPGLAGVDEQFF. The J gene is TRBJ2-1, the V gene TRBV24-1; 14 bases align to TRBD2. The CDR3 extends over 16 amino acids. CDR1 and CDR2 (germline): KGHDR, SFDVKD. V lost 3 bases and J lost 8; bases outside the gene matches: 5.